This T cell receptor beta chain comes out of a study of blood T cell repertoires in COVID-19. Assay used: immunoSEQ multiplex PCR; TCRdb lists only in-frame clones, some missing. The table shows 200,000 to 250,000 clones, with roughly four fifths occurring only once. Specimen: peripheral blood. The source of this sequence is a woman in her 70s with COVID-19, enrolled during active disease.

CDR3 amino acids: CASTTETGINYGYTF. The CDR3 DNA sequence: TGTGCCAGCACCACTGAGACAGGAATAAACTATGGCTACACCTTC. The chain carries TRBV28 and TRBJ1-2; D may be TRBD1 (6 bases). The CDR3 covers 15 residues. V lost 7 bases to trimming and J lost 2 bases, with 17 bases between them. Germline V gene lookup returns CDR1 MDHEN and CDR2 SYDVKM.